Presented here are 29 T cell receptor beta chains from one specimen sequenced in a study of blood T cell repertoires in COVID-19. TCRdb's table, derived via immunoSEQ multiplex PCR, lists solely in-frame clones and lacks some. In the table there are some 220,000 clones, roughly 80% of which are singletons. The sequenced material came from peripheral blood. The receptors shown here come from a woman in her fifties or sixties with acute or convalescent COVID-19.

This clone was seen just once. This chain links TRBV15 with TRBJ2-7, with 11 bases matching TRBD2. From germline, CDR1 is LNHNV and CDR2 YYDKDF (reference sequence). Trimming removed 1 base from V and 4 bases from J; junction bases left unmatched: 3. This CDR3 spans 15 amino acids. CDR3 sequence reads: CATSRGGLAVYEQYF. DNA of the CDR3: TGTGCCACCAGCAGAGGGGGACTAGCGGTATACGAGCAGTACTTC.

The V and J genes are TRBV6-2 or TRBV6-3 and TRBJ2-5; 7 bases fit TRBD1. The CDR3 runs 13 residues. Germline CDR1 reads MNHEY; CDR2 reads SVGEGT. V lost 6 bases and J lost 7; bases outside the gene matches: 8. CDR3 DNA sequence: TGTGCCAGCAGGCCTACAGGGGCCGGGACCCAGTACTTC. Residues: CASRPTGAGTQYF.

This clone was recorded only once. The chain has TRBV10-2 and TRBJ1-1; D is possibly TRBD1 (6 bases). The CDR3 totals 15 residues. The V end was cut by 7 bases, the J end by 0 bases, with 15 bases between. Germline lookup yields CDR1 WSHSY and CDR2 SAAADI. The CDR3 is CASMGAHTMNTEAFF. The CDR3 DNA reads as TGCGCCAGCATGGGGGCTCATACTATGAACACTGAAGCTTTCTTT.

The J gene is TRBJ1-2, the V gene TRBV6-2 or TRBV6-3; the match to TRBD1 covers 7 bases. The germline V gene has CDR1 MNHEY and CDR2 SVGEGT. The CDR3 totals 14 residues. V gave up 2 bases and J gave up 8 bases; unmatched junction bases: 8. CDR3 bases: TGTGCCAGCAGTTACGGAGACAGGGTGGCCGGCTACACCTTC. This translates into CASSYGDRVAGYTF.

The J gene is TRBJ1-5, the V gene TRBV6-5, with D possibly being TRBD1 (6 bases). The V gene's germline CDR1 is MNHEY and CDR2 SVGAGI. Trimming took 6 bases from V and 7 from J, leaving 16 bases between them. This CDR3 is built from 14 residues. The CDR3: CASRGGRVMQPQHF. The CDR3 DNA reads as TGTGCCAGCAGAGGGGGGAGGGTGATGCAGCCCCAGCATTTT.

V usage is TRBV9 and J usage is TRBJ1-3; no reliable D call. The ends were cut back, 0 bases at V and 0 bases at J, with 13 bases in the middle. The CDR3 extends over 17 amino acids. Per germline, CDR1 SGDLS and CDR2 YYNGEE. The DNA of the CDR3 is TGTGCCAGCAGCGTAGAAGCACGGCGGCGCTCTGGAAACACCATATATTTT. This encodes CASSVEARRRSGNTIYF.

This rearrangement joins TRBV27 to TRBJ1-1, with 10 bases fitting TRBD1. Trimming at V came to 5 bases and at J to 4 bases, leaving 10 bases not matched to a gene. The CDR3 has 16 amino acids. The V gene's germline CDR1 is MNHEY and CDR2 SMNVEV (reference sequence). The CDR3, as DNA: TGTGCCAGCAGTCCGACAGGGGGCCGTACGGGCACTGAAGCTTTCTTT. As protein: CASSPTGGRTGTEAFF.

DNA of the CDR3: TGTGCCAGCAGTTACGTCTCCTCGAGTTATGACGAGCAGTACTTC. Its protein is CASSYVSSSYDEQYF. The V call is TRBV6-2 or TRBV6-3, the J call TRBJ2-7; D remains unclear. CDR3 length: 15 amino acids. CDR1 and CDR2 (germline): MNHEY, SVGEGT. The ends were cut back, 2 bases at V and 5 bases at J, with 16 bases in the middle.

This clone appeared a few times. The V and J genes are TRBV7-2 and TRBJ1-2; no clear D. The V and J ends lost 1 base and 3 bases respectively, with 6 bases between them. There are 13 residues in the CDR3. CDR1 is SGHTA, CDR2 FQGNSA, per germline. CDR3 DNA: TGTGCCAGCAGCTTAGACAGCTACTATGGCTACACCTTC. Protein sequence: CASSLDSYYGYTF.

The rearrangement joins TRBV10-3 to TRBJ1-6; 8 nucleotides match TRBD1. J lost 10 bases, V lost 2 bases, and 13 bases had no gene match. CDR3 size: 17 residues. CDR1 and CDR2 from the germline V gene are ENHRY and SYGVKD. This CDR3 reads CAISEVPPWTGPSPLHF. Written as DNA, the CDR3 is TGTGCCATCAGTGAGGTGCCCCCGTGGACAGGGCCATCACCCCTCCACTTT.

The gene calls are TRBV2 and TRBJ2-7; TRBD2 matches 7 bases. The CDR3 covers 13 residues. Germline CDR1 is SNHLY and CDR2 is FYNNEI. With 6 bases clipped from V and 3 bases from J, the junction kept 5 bases outside the gene matches. The DNA for the CDR3 is TGTGCCAGCAGGGGGGGGACTGGCTACGAGCAGTACTTC. Its protein product is CASRGGTGYEQYF.

The rearrangement uses TRBV18 and TRBJ1-2; a weak D match, TRBD1 (5 bases). The CDR3 runs 14 residues. CDR1 and CDR2 (germline): KGHSH, LQKENI. The V and J ends lost 0 bases and 4 bases respectively, with 9 bases between them. The DNA for the CDR3 is TGTGCCAGCTCACCACCGGGGGGTGTCTATGGCTACACCTTC. Residues: CASSPPGGVYGYTF. The variable domain in full, completed from reference TRBV18 and TRBJ1-2, reads NAGVMQNPRHLVRRRGQEARLRCSPMKGHSHVYWYRQLPEEGLKFMVYLQKENIIDESGMPKERFSAEFPKEGPSILRIQQVVRGDSAAYFCASSPPGGVYGYTFGSGTRLTVV.

The CDR3 loop reads CAWKRGNEKLFF. The CDR3, as DNA: TGTGCCTGGAAGCGGGGTAATGAAAAACTGTTTTTT. V is TRBV30 and J is TRBJ1-4; unclear D gene. The CDR3 has 12 amino acids. The V gene lost 4 bases and the J gene lost 4 bases, with 7 bases spanning the gap. Per germline, CDR1 GTSNPN and CDR2 SVGIG (reference sequence).

This clone was seen only once. The chain recombines TRBV4-2 with TRBJ2-5; 10 bases are a match to TRBD2. Germline V gene data show CDR1 as LGHNA and CDR2 as YNFKEQ. CDR3 length: 16 residues. The junction had 3 bases not matched to a gene; V was cut back by 0 bases and J by 2 bases. CDR3 DNA: TGTGCCAGCAGCCAAGAACAGCGGGGGGGTCAAGAGACCCAGTACTTC. Translation: CASSQEQRGGQETQYF.

This clone was picked up one time. The rearrangement joins TRBV12-3 or TRBV12-4 to TRBJ1-2; no firm D call. The germline V and J ends were trimmed by 4 bases and 5 bases, with 11 bases remaining between them. The CDR3 has 13 amino acids. For the CDR3, the DNA is TGTGCCAGCAGTTCCGAGACTCGTTATGGCTACACCTTC. This translates into CASSSETRYGYTF.

The CDR3 DNA is TGTGCCAGCAGGAGTGGGACAGCCCCATCACTCCCCCTAATGAACACTGAAGCTTTCTTT. Its translation is CASRSGTAPSLPLMNTEAFF. This chain joins TRBV13 and TRBJ1-1; 7 bases agree with TRBD1. V shed 6 bases and J 0 bases; nucleotides not matched to a gene: 22. The germline gives CDR1 PRHDT, CDR2 FYEKMQ (reference sequence). The CDR3 runs 20 residues.

This clone is a singleton in its sample. This chain uses TRBV4-1 with TRBJ2-7; TRBD2 might be the D (7 bases). The V and J ends lost 1 base and 6 bases respectively, with 22 bases between them. The CDR3 covers 17 residues. CDR1 and CDR2 from the germline V gene are MGHRA and YSYEKL. CDR3 DNA sequence: TGCGCCAGCAGCCAAGGAGTAGGGGGGGCTAGGTCTCGCGAGCAGTACTTC. Its translation is CASSQGVGGARSREQYF.

The rearrangement joins TRBV6-4 to TRBJ2-5; D may be TRBD2 (6 bases). The CDR3 runs 15 residues. The germline V gene encodes CDR1 MRHNA and CDR2 SNTAGT. V lost 6 bases and J lost 4, with 18 bases in between. For the CDR3, the DNA is TGTGCCAGCAGCCGCTTGGGGGGACCGGGAGAGACCCAGTACTTC. Translation: CASSRLGGPGETQYF.

The chain is built from TRBV7-8 and TRBJ2-5, with 7 nucleotides matching TRBD2. After removal of 8 bases from V and 5 bases from J, the junction contained 11 bases not matched to a gene. CDR1 is SGHVS, CDR2 FQNEAQ, per germline. The CDR3 spans 14 residues. The CDR3 DNA reads TGTGCCAGCCATATGCGGGGGATAATCGAGACCCAGTACTTC. It is translated as CASHMRGIIETQYF. Using reference TRBV7-8 and TRBJ2-5 for the parts outside the CDR3, the full variable domain is GAGVSQSPRYKVAKRGQDVALRCDPISGHVSLFWYQQALGQGPEFLTYFQNEAQLDKSGLPSDRFFAERPEGSVSTLKIQRTQQEDSAVYLCASHMRGIIETQYFGPGTRLLVL.

The chain uses TRBV6-5 and TRBJ1-1; D remains unclear. Per germline, CDR1 MNHEY and CDR2 SVGAGI. The CDR3 consists of 13 residues. The ends were cut back, 6 bases at V and 1 base at J, with 9 bases in the middle. CDR3 protein: CASRSLRNTEAFF. The CDR3 DNA sequence: TGTGCCAGCAGAAGCCTTAGGAACACTGAAGCTTTCTTT.

The genes are TRBV24-1 and TRBJ1-1, with D possibly being TRBD1 (6 bases). Deletions cut 5 bases from V and 10 bases from J, with 13 bases between. This CDR3 has 12 residues. Germline CDR1 KGHDR, CDR2 SFDVKD. CDR3: CATSVQGYGAFF. CDR3 DNA sequence: TGTGCCACCAGTGTTCAGGGGTATGGAGCTTTCTTT.

The chain recombines TRBV6-1 with TRBJ1-2; D not resolved. Trimming shortened V by 0 bases and J by 8 bases, and 13 bases separated the two germline ends. The CDR3 extends over 14 amino acids. CDR1 is MNHNS and CDR2 is SASEGT in the germline V gene. The CDR3 DNA reads as TGTGCCAGCAGTGAAGCTATGCGGGCTGGGGGCTACACCTTC. Translated: CASSEAMRAGGYTF.

The V call is TRBV5-4, the J call TRBJ1-1; possibly TRBD1 for D (5 bases). The CDR3 runs to 15 residues. V dropped 0 bases and J dropped 1 base, with 10 bases sitting between them. CDR1 SGHNT and CDR2 YYREEE come from the germline V gene (reference sequence). CDR3 residues: CASSLAKGPNTEAFF. Written as DNA, the CDR3 is TGTGCCAGCAGCTTGGCCAAGGGGCCGAACACTGAAGCTTTCTTT.

The chain employs TRBV5-1 and TRBJ2-2; tentative D call: TRBD1 (6 bases). The germline V and J ends were trimmed by 5 bases and 3 bases, with 8 bases remaining between them. The germline V gene encodes CDR1 SGHRS and CDR2 YFSETQ. The length of the CDR3 is 13 residues. The CDR3 loop is CASRRTDTGELFF. In DNA form, the CDR3 reads TGCGCCAGCAGAAGGACAGACACCGGGGAGCTGTTTTTT.

The rearrangement uses TRBV14 and TRBJ1-6, with no clear D. Trimming shortened V by 0 bases and J by 7 bases, and 10 bases separated the two germline ends. The CDR3 runs 15 residues. Per the germline V gene, CDR1 is SGHDN and CDR2 is FVKESK. The CDR3 here is CASSQDLLQNSPLHF. CDR3 nucleotides: TGTGCCAGCAGCCAAGATTTATTACAGAATTCACCCCTCCACTTT.

The V call is TRBV5-6, the J call TRBJ1-3, with D uncertain. Per the germline V gene, CDR1 is SGHDT and CDR2 is YYEEEE. Trimming took off 0 bases at V and 0 bases at J, with 10 bases between the two ends. The CDR3 length is 16 residues. CDR3 coding DNA: TGTGCCAGCAGCTTGGAGCGGCCAAACTCTGGAAACACCATATATTTT. Protein product: CASSLERPNSGNTIYF.

This clone was observed a few times. The V and J genes are TRBV10-3 and TRBJ2-7, with D tentatively TRBD1 (5 bases). Trimming shortened V by 2 bases and J by 3 bases, and 11 bases separated the two germline ends. From germline, CDR1 is ENHRY and CDR2 SYGVKD. CDR3 length: 14 residues. The CDR3 loop reads CAISEVRDSYEQYF. The CDR3 coding sequence is TGTGCCATCAGTGAGGTCCGAGACAGCTACGAGCAGTACTTC.

This clone has only a few counts. The CDR3 DNA follows: TGTGCCAGCAGAGCGGAGCCCTCGAACACCGGGGAGCTGTTTTTT. Protein sequence: CASRAEPSNTGELFF. V gene TRBV7-2 combines with J gene TRBJ2-2; D is perhaps TRBD2 (5 bases). Trimming took 6 bases from V and 0 from J, leaving 11 bases between them. The germline gives CDR1 SGHTA, CDR2 FQGNSA. The CDR3 sequence is 15 residues long.

The chain employs TRBV3-1 (or the pseudogene TRBV3-2) and TRBJ1-2; 9 bases align to TRBD1. V lost 4 bases and J lost 8; bases outside the gene matches: 8. The CDR3 loop spans 14 amino acids. Germline V gene data show CDR1 as LGHDT and CDR2 as YNNKEL (reference sequence). In nucleotides, the CDR3 is TGTGCCAGCAGCCTCCTTGACAGGGGGGTAGGCTACACCTTC. It specifies CASSLLDRGVGYTF.